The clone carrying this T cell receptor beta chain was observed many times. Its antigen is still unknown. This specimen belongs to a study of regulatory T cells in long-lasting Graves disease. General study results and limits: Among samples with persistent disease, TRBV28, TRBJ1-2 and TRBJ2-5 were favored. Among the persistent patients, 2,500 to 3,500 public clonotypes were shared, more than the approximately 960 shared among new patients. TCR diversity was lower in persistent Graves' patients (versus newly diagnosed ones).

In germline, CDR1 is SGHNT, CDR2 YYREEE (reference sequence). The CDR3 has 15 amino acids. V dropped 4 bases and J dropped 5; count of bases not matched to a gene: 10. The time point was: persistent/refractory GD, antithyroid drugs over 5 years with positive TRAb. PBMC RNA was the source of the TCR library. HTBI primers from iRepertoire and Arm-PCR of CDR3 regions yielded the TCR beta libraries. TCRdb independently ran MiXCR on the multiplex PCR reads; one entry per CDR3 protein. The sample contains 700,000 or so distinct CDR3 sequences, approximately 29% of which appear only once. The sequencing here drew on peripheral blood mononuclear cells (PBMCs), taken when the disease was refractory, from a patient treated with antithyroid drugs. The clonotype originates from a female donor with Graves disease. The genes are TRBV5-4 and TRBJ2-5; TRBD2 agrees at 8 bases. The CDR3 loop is CASSRSSTSEETQYF. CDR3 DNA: TGTGCCAGCAGCCGGTCTTCGACTAGCGAGGAGACCCAGTACTTC.